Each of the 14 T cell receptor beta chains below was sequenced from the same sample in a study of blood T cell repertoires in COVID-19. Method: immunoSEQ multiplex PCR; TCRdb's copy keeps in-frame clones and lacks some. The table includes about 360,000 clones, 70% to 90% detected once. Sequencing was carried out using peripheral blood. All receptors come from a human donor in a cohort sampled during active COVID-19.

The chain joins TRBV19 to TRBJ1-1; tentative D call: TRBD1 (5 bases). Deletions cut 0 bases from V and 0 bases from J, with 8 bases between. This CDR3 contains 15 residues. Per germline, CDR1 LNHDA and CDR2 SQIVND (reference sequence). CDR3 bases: TGTGCCAGTAGTATAGACAGGGATGTGAACACTGAAGCTTTCTTT. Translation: CASSIDRDVNTEAFF.

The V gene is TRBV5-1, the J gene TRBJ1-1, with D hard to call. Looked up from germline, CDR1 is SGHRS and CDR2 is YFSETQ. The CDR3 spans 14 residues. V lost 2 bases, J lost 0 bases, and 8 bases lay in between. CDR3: CASSFTPMNTEAFF. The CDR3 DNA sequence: TGCGCCAGCAGCTTCACGCCTATGAACACTGAAGCTTTCTTT.

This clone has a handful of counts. The CDR3 spells CASSWDRGPNSPLHF. The DNA of the CDR3 is TGTGCCAGCAGTTGGGACAGGGGCCCTAATTCACCCCTCCACTTT. V is TRBV27 and J is TRBJ1-6; TRBD1 matches at 10 bases. CDR1 and CDR2 (germline): MNHEY, SMNVEV (reference sequence). The CDR3 consists of 15 residues. V was clipped by 4 bases and J by 6 bases; unmatched bases: 3.

Written as DNA, the CDR3 is TGTGCCAGCAGTTTATCGAGTGGTTACGAGCAGTACTTC. The encoded protein is CASSLSSGYEQYF. The rearrangement joins TRBV27 to TRBJ2-7; no definite D call. With 0 bases removed from V and 4 bases from J, the gap between germline ends came to 7 bases. Germline CDR1 MNHEY, CDR2 SMNVEV (reference sequence). The CDR3 length is 13 residues.

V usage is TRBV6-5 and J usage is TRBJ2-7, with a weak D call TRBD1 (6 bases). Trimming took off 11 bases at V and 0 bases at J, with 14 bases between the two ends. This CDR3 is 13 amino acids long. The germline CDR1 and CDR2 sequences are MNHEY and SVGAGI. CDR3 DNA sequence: TGTGCCGCAAGCAGGGGCCCCTCCTACGAGCAGTACTTC. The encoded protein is CAASRGPSYEQYF.

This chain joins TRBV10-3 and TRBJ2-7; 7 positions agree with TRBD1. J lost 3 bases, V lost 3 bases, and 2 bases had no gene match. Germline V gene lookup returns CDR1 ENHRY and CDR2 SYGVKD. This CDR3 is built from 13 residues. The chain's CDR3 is CAISDRGLYEQYF. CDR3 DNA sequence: TGTGCCATCAGTGATAGGGGGCTCTACGAGCAGTACTTC.

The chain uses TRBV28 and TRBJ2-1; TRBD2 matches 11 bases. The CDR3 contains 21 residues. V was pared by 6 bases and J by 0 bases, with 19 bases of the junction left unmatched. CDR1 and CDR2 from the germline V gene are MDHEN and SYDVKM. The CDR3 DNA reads TGTGCCAGCAGCCCTAGTGGCCTAGCGGGAGGCCCCCATAGCTCCTACAATGAGCAGTTCTTC. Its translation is CASSPSGLAGGPHSSYNEQFF.

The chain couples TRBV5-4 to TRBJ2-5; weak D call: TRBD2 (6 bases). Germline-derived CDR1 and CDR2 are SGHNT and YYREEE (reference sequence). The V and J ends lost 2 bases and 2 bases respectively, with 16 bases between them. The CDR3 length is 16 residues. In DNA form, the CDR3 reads TGTGCCAGCAGCTTAGGGCTAGCGCTAGTTCAAGAGACCCAGTACTTC. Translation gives CASSLGLALVQETQYF.

The CDR3 nucleotides read TGTGCCAGCAGTTTTGCCGGGACTAGCCTCACAGATACGCAGTATTTT. Protein sequence: CASSFAGTSLTDTQYF. The chain recombines TRBV6-6 with TRBJ2-3; 9 nucleotides match TRBD2. Trimming removed 4 bases from V and 2 bases from J; junction bases left unmatched: 7. This CDR3 spans 16 amino acids. Germline CDR1 is MNHNY and CDR2 is SVGAGI (reference sequence).

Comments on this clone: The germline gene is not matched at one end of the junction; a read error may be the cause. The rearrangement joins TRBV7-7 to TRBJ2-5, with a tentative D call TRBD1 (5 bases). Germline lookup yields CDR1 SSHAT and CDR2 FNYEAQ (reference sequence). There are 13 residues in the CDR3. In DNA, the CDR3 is TGTGCTAGCAGCTCGTCACAGGACGAGACCCAGTACTTC. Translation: CASSSSQDETQYF.

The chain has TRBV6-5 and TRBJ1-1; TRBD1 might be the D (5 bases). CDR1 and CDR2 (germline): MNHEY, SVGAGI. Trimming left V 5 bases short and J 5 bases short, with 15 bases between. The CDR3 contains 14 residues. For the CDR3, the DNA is TGTGCCAGCAGTCGGCGGGGGTCTGAAACTGAAGCTTTCTTT. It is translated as CASSRRGSETEAFF.

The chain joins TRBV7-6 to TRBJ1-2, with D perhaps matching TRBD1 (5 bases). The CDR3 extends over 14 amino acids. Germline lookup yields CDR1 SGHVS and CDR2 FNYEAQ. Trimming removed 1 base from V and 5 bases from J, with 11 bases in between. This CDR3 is CASSLVDSGYGYTF. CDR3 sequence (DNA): TGTGCCAGCAGCTTAGTTGACAGTGGGTATGGCTACACCTTC.

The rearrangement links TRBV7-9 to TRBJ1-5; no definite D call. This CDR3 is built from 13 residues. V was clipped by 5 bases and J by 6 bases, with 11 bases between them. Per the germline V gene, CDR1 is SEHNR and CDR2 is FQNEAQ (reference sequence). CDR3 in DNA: TGTGCCAGCAGCAAGGGAGGGTCTCAGCCCCAGCATTTT. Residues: CASSKGGSQPQHF.

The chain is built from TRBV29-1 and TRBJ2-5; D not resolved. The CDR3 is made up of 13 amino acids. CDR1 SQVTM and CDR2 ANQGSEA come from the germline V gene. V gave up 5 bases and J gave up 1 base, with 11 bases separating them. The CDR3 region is CSVQAVLQETQYF. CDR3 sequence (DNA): TGCAGCGTTCAAGCAGTGCTCCAAGAGACCCAGTACTTC.